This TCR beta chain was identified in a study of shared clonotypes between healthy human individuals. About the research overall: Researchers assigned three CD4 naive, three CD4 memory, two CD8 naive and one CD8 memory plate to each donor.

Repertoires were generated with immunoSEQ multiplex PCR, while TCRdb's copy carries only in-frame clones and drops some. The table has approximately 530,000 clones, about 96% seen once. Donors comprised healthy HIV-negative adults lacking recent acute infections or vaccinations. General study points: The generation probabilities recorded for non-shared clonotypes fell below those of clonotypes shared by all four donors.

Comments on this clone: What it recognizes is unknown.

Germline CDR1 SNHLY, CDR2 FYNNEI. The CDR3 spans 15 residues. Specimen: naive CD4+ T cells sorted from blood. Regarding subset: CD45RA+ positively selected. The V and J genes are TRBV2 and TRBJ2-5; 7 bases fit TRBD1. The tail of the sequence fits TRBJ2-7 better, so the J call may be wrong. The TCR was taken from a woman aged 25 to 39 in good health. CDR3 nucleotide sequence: TGTGCCAGCAGTTATTTAGGGGGCTTAATGGACGAGCAGTACTTC. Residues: CASSYLGGLMDEQYF.